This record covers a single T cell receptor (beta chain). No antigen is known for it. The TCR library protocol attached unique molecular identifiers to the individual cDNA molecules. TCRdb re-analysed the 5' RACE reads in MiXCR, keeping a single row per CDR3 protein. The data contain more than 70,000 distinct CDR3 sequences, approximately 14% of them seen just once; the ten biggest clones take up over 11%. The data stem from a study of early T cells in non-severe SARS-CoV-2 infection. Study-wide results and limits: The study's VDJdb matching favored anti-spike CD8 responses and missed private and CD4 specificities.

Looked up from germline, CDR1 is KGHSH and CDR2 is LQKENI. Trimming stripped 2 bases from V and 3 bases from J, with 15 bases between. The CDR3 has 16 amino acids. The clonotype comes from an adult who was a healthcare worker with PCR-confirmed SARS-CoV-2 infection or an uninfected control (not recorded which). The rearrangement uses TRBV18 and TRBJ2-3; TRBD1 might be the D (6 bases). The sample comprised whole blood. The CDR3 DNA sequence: TGTGCCAGCTCACCAGGGGGCCTATCTTGGACAGATACGCAGTATTTT. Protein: CASSPGGLSWTDTQYF.